Listed below are T cell receptor beta chains from one sample, sequenced in a study of T cells in Graves' hyperthyroidism and ophthalmopathy. One entry per CDR3 protein results from TCRdb running MiXCR on the multiplex PCR reads. The sample has roughly 420,000 distinct CDR3 sequences, around 16% seen once. Sequenced input: blood. All receptors come from a woman younger than 30 with Graves' hyperthyroidism. Both conserved end residues are part of each CDR3. Fields, in order: CDR3 protein, V gene, clone size, J gene. Size is omitted from some rows. Given values are once, few, many or a class for expanded clones.

CDR3 protein: CASSQVDLISYNEQFF; V gene: TRBV4-1; clone size: many; J gene: TRBJ2-1
CDR3 protein: CAIRETSGSQDTQYF; V gene: TRBV10-3; clone size: once; J gene: TRBJ2-3
CDR3 protein: CAWTPGLGDTQYF; V gene: TRBV30; clone size: many; J gene: TRBJ2-3
CDR3 protein: CSARAGMLVGQYF; V gene: TRBV20-1; clone size: many; J gene: TRBJ2-7
CDR3 protein: CASSLSARRPYNEQFF; V gene: TRBV7-8; clone size: many; J gene: TRBJ2-1
CDR3 protein: CASSLDFGFLSGNTIYF; V gene: TRBV11-2; clone size: many; J gene: TRBJ1-3
CDR3 protein: CSARGGAIYGYTF; V gene: TRBV20-1; clone size: many; J gene: TRBJ1-2
CDR3 protein: CASTRYANTGELFF; V gene: TRBV9; clone size: -; J gene: TRBJ2-2
CDR3 protein: CASSVEGSGRSYNEQFF; V gene: TRBV9; clone size: many; J gene: TRBJ2-1
CDR3 protein: CASIRLAGGRTQYF; V gene: TRBV6-5; clone size: -; J gene: TRBJ2-5
CDR3 protein: CASETGASNQPQHF; V gene: TRBV12-5; clone size: many; J gene: TRBJ1-5
CDR3 protein: CASSSDRGNSPLHF; V gene: TRBV18; clone size: many; J gene: TRBJ1-6
CDR3 protein: CASTWSGELFF; V gene: TRBV6-1; clone size: many; J gene: TRBJ2-2
CDR3 protein: CASSTRDYADEQYF; V gene: TRBV6-1; clone size: many; J gene: TRBJ2-7
CDR3 protein: CASSQWGFSYEQYF; V gene: TRBV27; clone size: many; J gene: TRBJ2-7
CDR3 protein: CASSLGQPSYEQYF; V gene: TRBV5-6; clone size: many; J gene: TRBJ2-7
CDR3 protein: CASSLSDRVYNEQFF; V gene: TRBV5-1; clone size: few; J gene: TRBJ2-1
CDR3 protein: CASSLSTGGTGELFF; V gene: TRBV7-2; clone size: many; J gene: TRBJ2-2
CDR3 protein: CASSEPGQLYGYTF; V gene: TRBV10-1; clone size: many; J gene: TRBJ1-2
CDR3 protein: CASSSRQTGNYEQYF; V gene: TRBV6-5; clone size: -; J gene: TRBJ2-7
CDR3 protein: CASSLAGDSQETQYF; V gene: TRBV28; clone size: -; J gene: TRBJ2-5
CDR3 protein: CSVGRQADYEQYF; V gene: TRBV29-1; clone size: many; J gene: TRBJ2-7
CDR3 protein: CASSLTALPAYEQYF; V gene: TRBV11-2; clone size: many; J gene: TRBJ2-7
CDR3 protein: CASSINPGLETQYF; V gene: TRBV5-1; clone size: -; J gene: TRBJ2-5
CDR3 protein: CASSLIPTDTQYF; V gene: TRBV5-1; clone size: many; J gene: TRBJ2-3
CDR3 protein: CSARAGTGLLYTEAFF; V gene: TRBV20-1; clone size: -; J gene: TRBJ1-1
CDR3 protein: CATLGRGQGADTQYF; V gene: TRBV19; clone size: -; J gene: TRBJ2-3
CDR3 protein: CASSLEPGQSYEQYF; V gene: TRBV5-1; clone size: many; J gene: TRBJ2-7
CDR3 protein: CASSPGNTDEQYF; V gene: TRBV12-3/TRBV12-4; clone size: many; J gene: TRBJ2-7
CDR3 protein: CASSPRASVSYEQYF; V gene: TRBV18; clone size: many; J gene: TRBJ2-7
CDR3 protein: CASSEMGPYF; V gene: TRBV2; clone size: many; J gene: TRBJ2-5
CDR3 protein: CASSQGQDLGGYTF; V gene: TRBV3-1; clone size: -; J gene: TRBJ1-2
CDR3 protein: CAWYRGSATQYF; V gene: TRBV30; clone size: -; J gene: TRBJ2-5
CDR3 protein: CASSLAYNEQFF; V gene: TRBV28; clone size: many; J gene: TRBJ2-1
CDR3 protein: CATSPQDTEAFF; V gene: TRBV15; clone size: -; J gene: TRBJ1-1